This TCR beta chain was sequenced in a study of blood T cell repertoires in COVID-19. For the study at large: Italy, Spain and the United States were the sources of the convalescent and acute COVID-19 samples.

The CDR3 length is 15 residues. CDR1 and CDR2 (germline): MNHEY, SVGAGI. V was cut by 4 bases and J by 6 bases, with 19 bases left in between. This table comes from immunoSEQ multiplex PCR, and its TCRdb copy is limited to in-frame clones, with some not included. The sample has about 150,000 clones, approximately 92% seen once. This clonotype originated in a young man with COVID-19, enrolled during active disease. The genes are TRBV6-5 and TRBJ2-7; D perhaps matches TRBD2 (6 bases). The sequenced sample was peripheral blood. DNA for the CDR3: TGTGCCAGCAGTTCCTGGTCTAGCGACTTCGGCGAGCAGTACTTC. Translating gives CASSSWSSDFGEQYF.